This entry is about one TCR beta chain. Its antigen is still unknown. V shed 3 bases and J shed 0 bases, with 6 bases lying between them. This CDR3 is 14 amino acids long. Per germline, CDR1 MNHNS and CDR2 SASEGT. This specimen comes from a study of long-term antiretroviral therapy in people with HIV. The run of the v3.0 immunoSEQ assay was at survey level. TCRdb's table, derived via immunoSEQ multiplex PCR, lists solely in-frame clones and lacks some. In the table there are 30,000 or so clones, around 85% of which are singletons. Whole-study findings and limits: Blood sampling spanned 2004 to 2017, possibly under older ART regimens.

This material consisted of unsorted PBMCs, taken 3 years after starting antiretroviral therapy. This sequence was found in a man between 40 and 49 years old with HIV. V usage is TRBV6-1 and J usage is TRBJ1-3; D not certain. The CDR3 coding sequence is TGTGCCAGCAGTGATCTTGGCTCTGGAAACACCATATATTTT. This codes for CASSDLGSGNTIYF.